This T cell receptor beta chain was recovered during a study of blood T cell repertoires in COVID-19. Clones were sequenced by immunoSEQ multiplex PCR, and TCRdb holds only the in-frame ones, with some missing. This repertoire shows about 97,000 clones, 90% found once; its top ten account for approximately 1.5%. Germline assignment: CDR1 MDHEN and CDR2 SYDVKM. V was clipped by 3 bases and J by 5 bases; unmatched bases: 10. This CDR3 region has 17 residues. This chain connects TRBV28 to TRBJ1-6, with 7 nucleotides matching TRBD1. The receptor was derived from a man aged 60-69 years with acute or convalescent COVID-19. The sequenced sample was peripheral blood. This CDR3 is CASSFRATGRNNSPLHF. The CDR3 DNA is TGTGCCAGCAGTTTCCGCGCGACAGGGAGGAATAATTCACCCCTCCACTTT.